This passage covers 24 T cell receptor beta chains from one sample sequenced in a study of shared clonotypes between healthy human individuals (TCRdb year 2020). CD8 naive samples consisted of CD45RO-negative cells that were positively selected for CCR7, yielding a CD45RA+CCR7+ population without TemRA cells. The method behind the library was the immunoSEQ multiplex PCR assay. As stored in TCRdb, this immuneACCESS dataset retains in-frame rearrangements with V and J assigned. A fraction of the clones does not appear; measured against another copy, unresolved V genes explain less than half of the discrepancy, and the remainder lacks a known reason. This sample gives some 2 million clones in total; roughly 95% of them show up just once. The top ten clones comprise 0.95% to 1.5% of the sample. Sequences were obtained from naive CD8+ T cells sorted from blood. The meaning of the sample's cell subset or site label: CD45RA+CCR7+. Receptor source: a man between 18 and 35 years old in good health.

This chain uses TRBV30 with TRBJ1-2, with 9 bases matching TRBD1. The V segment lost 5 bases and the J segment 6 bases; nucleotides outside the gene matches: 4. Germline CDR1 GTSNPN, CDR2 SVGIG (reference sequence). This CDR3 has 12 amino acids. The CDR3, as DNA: TGTGCCTGGGAACAGGGGGCTGATGGCTACACCTTC. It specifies CAWEQGADGYTF. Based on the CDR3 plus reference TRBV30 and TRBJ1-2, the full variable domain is SQTIHQWPATLVQPVGSPLSLECTVEGTSNPNLYWYRQAAGRGLQLLFYSVGIGQISSEVPQNLSASRPQDRQFILSSKKLLLSDSGFYLCAWEQGADGYTFGSGTRLTVV.

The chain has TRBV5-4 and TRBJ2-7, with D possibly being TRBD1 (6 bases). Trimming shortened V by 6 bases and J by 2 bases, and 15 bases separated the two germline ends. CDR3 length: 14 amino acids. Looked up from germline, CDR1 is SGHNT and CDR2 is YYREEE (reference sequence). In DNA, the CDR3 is TGTGCCAGCACCACTCGACAGGATCCCTACGAGCAGTACTTC. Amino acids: CASTTRQDPYEQYF.

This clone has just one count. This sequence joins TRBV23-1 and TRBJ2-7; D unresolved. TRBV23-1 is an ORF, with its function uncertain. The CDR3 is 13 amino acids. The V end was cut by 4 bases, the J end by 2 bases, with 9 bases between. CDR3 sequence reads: CASSPDGAYEQYF. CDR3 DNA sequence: TGCGCCAGCAGTCCTGACGGAGCCTACGAGCAGTACTTC.

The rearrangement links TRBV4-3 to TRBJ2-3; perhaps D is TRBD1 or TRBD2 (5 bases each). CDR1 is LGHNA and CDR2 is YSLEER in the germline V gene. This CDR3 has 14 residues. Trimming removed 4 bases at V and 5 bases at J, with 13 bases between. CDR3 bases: TGCGCCAGCAGCCGAGGGACGTTCGGAGATACGCAGTATTTT. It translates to CASSRGTFGDTQYF.

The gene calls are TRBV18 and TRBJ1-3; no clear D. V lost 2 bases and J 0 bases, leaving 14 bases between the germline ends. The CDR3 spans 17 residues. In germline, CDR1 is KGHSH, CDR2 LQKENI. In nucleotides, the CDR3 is TGTGCCAGCTCACCATATCCCCCAACAGACTCTGGAAACACCATATATTTT. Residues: CASSPYPPTDSGNTIYF.

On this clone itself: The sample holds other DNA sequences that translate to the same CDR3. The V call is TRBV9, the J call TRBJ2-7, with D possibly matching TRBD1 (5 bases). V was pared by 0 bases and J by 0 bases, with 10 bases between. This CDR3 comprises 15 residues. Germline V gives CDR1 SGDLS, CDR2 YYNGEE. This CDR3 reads CASSVAAGNSYEQYF. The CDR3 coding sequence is TGTGCCAGCAGCGTAGCGGCAGGGAACTCCTACGAGCAGTACTTC.

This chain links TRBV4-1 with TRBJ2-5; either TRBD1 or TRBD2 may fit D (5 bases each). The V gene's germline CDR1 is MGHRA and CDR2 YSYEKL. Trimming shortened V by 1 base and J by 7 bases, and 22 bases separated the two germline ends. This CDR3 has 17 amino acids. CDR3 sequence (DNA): TGCGCCAGCAGCCAAGGCGACCCTACAGGACTCCAGGGGACCCAGTACTTC. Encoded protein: CASSQGDPTGLQGTQYF.

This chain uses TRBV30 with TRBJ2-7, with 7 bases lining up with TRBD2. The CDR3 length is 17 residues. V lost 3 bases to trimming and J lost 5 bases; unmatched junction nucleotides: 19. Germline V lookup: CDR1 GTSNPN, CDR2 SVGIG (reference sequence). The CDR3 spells CAWSTTNWVRERHEQYF. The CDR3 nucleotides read TGTGCCTGGAGCACAACAAACTGGGTGCGGGAGAGACACGAGCAGTACTTC.

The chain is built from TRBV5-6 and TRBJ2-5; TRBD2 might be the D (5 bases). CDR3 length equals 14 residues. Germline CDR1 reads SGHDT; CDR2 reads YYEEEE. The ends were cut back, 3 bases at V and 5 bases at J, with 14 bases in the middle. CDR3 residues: CASSSQLGWETQYF. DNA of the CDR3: TGTGCCAGCAGCTCGCAACTAGGGTGGGAGACCCAGTACTTC.

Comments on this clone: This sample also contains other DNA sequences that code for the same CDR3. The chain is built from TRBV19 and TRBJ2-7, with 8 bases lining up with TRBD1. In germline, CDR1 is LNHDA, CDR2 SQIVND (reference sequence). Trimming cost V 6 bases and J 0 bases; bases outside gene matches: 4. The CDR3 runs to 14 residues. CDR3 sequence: CASSITGGSYEQYF. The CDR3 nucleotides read TGTGCCAGTAGCATAACAGGGGGCTCCTACGAGCAGTACTTC.

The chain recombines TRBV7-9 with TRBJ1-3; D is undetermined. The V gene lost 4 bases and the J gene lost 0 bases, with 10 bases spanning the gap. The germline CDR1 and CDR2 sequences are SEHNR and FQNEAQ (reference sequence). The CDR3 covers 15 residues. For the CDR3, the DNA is TGTGCCAGCAGCTGGGGTGAGCACTCTGGAAACACCATATATTTT. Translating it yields CASSWGEHSGNTIYF.

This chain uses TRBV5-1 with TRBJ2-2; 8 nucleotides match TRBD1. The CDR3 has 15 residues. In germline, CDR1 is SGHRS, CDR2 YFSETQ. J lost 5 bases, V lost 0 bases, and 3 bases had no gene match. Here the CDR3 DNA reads TGCGCCAGCAGCTTGGCCAGGACAGGGACCGGGGAGCTGTTTTTT. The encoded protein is CASSLARTGTGELFF.

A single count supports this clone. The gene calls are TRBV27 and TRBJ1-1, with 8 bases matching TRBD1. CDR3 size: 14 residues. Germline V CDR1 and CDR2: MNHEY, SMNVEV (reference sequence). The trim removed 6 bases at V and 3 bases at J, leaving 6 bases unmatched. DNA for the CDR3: TGTGCCAGCAGACCGGACAGGGCCTACACTGAAGCTTTCTTT. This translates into CASRPDRAYTEAFF.

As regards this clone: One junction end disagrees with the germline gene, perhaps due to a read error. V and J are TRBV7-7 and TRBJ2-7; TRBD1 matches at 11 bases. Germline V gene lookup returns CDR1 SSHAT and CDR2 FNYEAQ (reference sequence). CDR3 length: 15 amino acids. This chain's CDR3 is CASSADRGRTYEQYF. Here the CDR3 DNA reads TGTGCTAGCAGCGCGGACAGGGGGCGTACCTACGAGCAGTACTTC. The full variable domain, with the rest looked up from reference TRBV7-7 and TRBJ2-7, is GAGVSQSPRYKVTKRGQDVTLRCDPISSHATLYWYQQALGQGPEFLTYFNYEAQPDKSGLPSDRFSAERPEGSISTLTIQRTEQRDSAMYRCASSADRGRTYEQYFGPGTRLTVT.

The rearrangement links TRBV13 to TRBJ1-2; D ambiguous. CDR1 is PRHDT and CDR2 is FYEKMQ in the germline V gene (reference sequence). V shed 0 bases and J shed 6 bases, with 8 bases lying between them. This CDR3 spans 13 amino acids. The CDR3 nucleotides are TGTGCCAGCAGCTTAGGGTCTGGGAATGGCTACACCTTC. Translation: CASSLGSGNGYTF.

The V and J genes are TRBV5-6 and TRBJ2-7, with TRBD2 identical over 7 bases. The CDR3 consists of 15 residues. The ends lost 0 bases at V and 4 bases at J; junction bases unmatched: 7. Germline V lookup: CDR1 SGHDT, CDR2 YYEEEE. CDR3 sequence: CASSLGWTGGYEQYF. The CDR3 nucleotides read TGTGCCAGCAGCTTGGGGTGGACGGGAGGATACGAGCAGTACTTC.

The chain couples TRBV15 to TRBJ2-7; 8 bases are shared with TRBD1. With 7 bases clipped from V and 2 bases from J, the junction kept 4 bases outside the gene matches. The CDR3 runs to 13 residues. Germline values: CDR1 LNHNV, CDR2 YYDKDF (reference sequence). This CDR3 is CATTTGETYEQYF. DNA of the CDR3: TGTGCCACCACGACAGGGGAAACCTACGAGCAGTACTTC.

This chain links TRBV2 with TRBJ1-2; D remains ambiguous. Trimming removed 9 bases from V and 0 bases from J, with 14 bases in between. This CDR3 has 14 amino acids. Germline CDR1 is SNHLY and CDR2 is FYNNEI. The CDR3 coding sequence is TGTGCCAGTGACCAGGAGACTCCTAACTATGGCTACACCTTC. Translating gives CASDQETPNYGYTF.

This CDR3 reads CASSFYSPWDRGFWEKLFF. The CDR3 bases are TGTGCCAGCAGTTTTTACTCCCCCTGGGACAGGGGGTTTTGGGAAAAACTGTTTTTT. The rearrangement links TRBV28 to TRBJ1-4; the match to TRBD1 covers 11 bases. This CDR3 is 19 amino acids long. Per the germline V gene, CDR1 is MDHEN and CDR2 is SYDVKM. Losses at the gene ends were 3 bases for V and 8 bases for J; bases not matched to a gene: 17.

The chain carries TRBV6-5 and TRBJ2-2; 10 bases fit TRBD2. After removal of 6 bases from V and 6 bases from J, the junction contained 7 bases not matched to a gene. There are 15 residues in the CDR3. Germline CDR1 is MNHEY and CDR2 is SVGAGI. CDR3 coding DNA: TGTGCCAGCAGAGGGACTAGCGAAGACGCCGGGGAGCTGTTTTTT. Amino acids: CASRGTSEDAGELFF.

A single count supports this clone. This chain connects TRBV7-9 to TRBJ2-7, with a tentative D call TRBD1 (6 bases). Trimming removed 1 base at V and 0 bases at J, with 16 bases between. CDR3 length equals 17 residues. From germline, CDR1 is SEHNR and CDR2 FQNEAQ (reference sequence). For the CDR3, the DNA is TGTGCCAGCAGCTTAGTAAGGGCAGGACAGCTCTCCTACGAGCAGTACTTC. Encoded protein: CASSLVRAGQLSYEQYF.

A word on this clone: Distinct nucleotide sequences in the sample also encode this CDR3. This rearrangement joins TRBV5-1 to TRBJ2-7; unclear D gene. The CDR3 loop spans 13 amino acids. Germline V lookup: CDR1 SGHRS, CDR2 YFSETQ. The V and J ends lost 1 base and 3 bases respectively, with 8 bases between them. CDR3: CASSLPGNYEQYF. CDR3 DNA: TGCGCCAGCAGCTTGCCTGGGAACTACGAGCAGTACTTC.

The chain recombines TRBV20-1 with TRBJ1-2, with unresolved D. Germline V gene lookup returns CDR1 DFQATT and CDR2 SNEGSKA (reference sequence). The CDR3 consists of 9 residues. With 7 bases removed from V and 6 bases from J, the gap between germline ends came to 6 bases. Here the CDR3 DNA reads TGCAGTGGGCAAGATGGCTACACCTTC. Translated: CSGQDGYTF.

This CDR3 is CASSGSGGYNEQFF. In DNA, the CDR3 is TGTGCCAGCAGTGGTAGCGGGGGCTACAATGAGCAGTTCTTC. The genes are TRBV2 and TRBJ2-1; TRBD2 matches 9 bases. V lost 4 bases, J lost 3 bases, and 1 base stayed unmatched. CDR3 length: 14 amino acids. CDR1 and CDR2 (germline): SNHLY, FYNNEI.